The next 11 T cell receptor beta chains were all read from a single sample in a study of beta chain features in type 1 diabetes (dated by TCRdb to 2017 to 2018). Beyond this particular receptor, the publication reports: In all four CD4+ subsets, TCRB CDR3 length was moderately but significantly shorter in type 1 diabetes patients.

These TCRs are of unknown antigen specificity. Libraries were constructed by the immunoSEQ multiplex PCR assay. The High Capacity cDNA Reverse Transcription Kit was used to reverse transcribe all of the isolated RNA, meaning that expressed TCRB transcripts were what got sequenced. The table comes from immuneACCESS by way of TCRdb, which keeps in-frame sequences with V and J called. Part of the clones is missing from these tables; in studies checked, under half for an unresolved V gene and the rest for unknown reasons. This sample is represented by 230,000 or so clones; approximately 16% of them were singletons. 0.065% to 0.1% of the sample comes from the top ten. The sequenced sample was naive CD4+ T cells from blood. The sample's cell subset or site label, in plain terms: true naive CD4+ T cells. Receptors were obtained from a man aged 25 to 45 with type 1 diabetes.

The chain carries TRBV6-1 and TRBJ2-3, with D unclear. This CDR3 has 14 amino acids. The germline V gene encodes CDR1 MNHNS and CDR2 SASEGT. The germline V and J ends were trimmed by 7 bases and 4 bases, with 15 bases remaining between them. This CDR3 reads CASKVRPLADTQYF. The CDR3 nucleotides are TGTGCCAGCAAGGTCCGACCCTTGGCAGATACGCAGTATTTT.

The chain uses TRBV29-1 and TRBJ2-1; D might be TRBD2 (6 bases). The CDR3 is made up of 11 amino acids. CDR1 SQVTM and CDR2 ANQGSEA come from the germline V gene. Trimming took 7 bases from V and 7 from J, leaving 11 bases between them. This chain's CDR3 is CSGIRGNEQFF. The CDR3 DNA reads as TGCAGCGGGATCCGGGGGAATGAGCAGTTCTTC.

V and J are TRBV10-3 and TRBJ2-4; unclear D gene. The length of the CDR3 is 11 residues. Trimming took 9 bases from V and 7 from J, leaving 10 bases between them. Per germline, CDR1 ENHRY and CDR2 SYGVKD. In DNA, the CDR3 is TGTGCCATTGGCCTGGAGAACATTCAGTACTTC. This codes for CAIGLENIQYF.

The genes are TRBV9 and TRBJ1-3; D not certain. Per the germline V gene, CDR1 is SGDLS and CDR2 is YYNGEE. The CDR3 sequence is 15 residues long. V was trimmed by 0 bases and J by 0 bases, leaving 7 bases between them. CDR3 in amino acids: CASSVEVASGNTIYF. CDR3 DNA: TGTGCCAGCAGCGTAGAGGTAGCCTCTGGAAACACCATATATTTT.

This clone was observed a few times. The chain joins TRBV5-1 to TRBJ2-4, with unresolved D. The V and J ends lost 0 bases and 4 bases respectively, with 8 bases between them. The CDR3 runs to 14 residues. Looked up from germline, CDR1 is SGHRS and CDR2 is YFSETQ. DNA of the CDR3: TGCGCCAGCAGCTTGGGGCAGGTTAAAAACATTCAGTACTTC. Translating gives CASSLGQVKNIQYF. The whole variable domain, filled in from reference TRBV5-1 and TRBJ2-4, reads KAGVTQTPRYLIKTRGQQVTLSCSPISGHRSVSWYQQTPGQGLQFLFEYFSETQRNKGNFPGRFSGRQFSNSRSEMNVSTLELGDSALYLCASSLGQVKNIQYFGAGTRLSVL.

The rearrangement uses TRBV29-1 and TRBJ2-2, with D hard to call. The V end was cut by 5 bases, the J end by 2 bases, with 6 bases between. The CDR3 loop spans 12 amino acids. Germline lookup yields CDR1 SQVTM and CDR2 ANQGSEA. The CDR3 is CSVLYNTGELFF. Here the CDR3 DNA reads TGCAGCGTTTTGTATAACACCGGGGAGCTGTTTTTT.

J is TRBJ2-5 and V is TRBV7-9, with 10 bases lining up with TRBD2. Unmatched junction bases numbered 9, after V lost 0 bases and J lost 5 bases. CDR1 and CDR2 from the germline V gene are SEHNR and FQNEAQ (reference sequence). There are 17 residues in the CDR3. The DNA of the CDR3 is TGTGCCAGCAGCTTAGCGAAGGCTAGCGGGAGTTCGGAGACCCAGTACTTC. Translation: CASSLAKASGSSETQYF.

This clone showed up just a few times. The gene calls are TRBV28 and TRBJ2-7; D gene uncertain. Germline CDR1 is MDHEN and CDR2 is SYDVKM. Trimming removed 8 bases from V and 4 bases from J, with 12 bases in between. The length of the CDR3 is 12 residues. The CDR3 protein is CASGFGGYEQYF. In nucleotides, the CDR3 is TGTGCCAGCGGGTTCGGCGGTTACGAGCAGTACTTC.

This clone turned up a few times. The rearrangement joins TRBV9 to TRBJ1-5; D perhaps matches TRBD1 (6 bases). Trimming shortened V by 3 bases and J by 1 base, and 8 bases separated the two germline ends. The CDR3 extends over 14 amino acids. From germline, CDR1 is SGDLS and CDR2 YYNGEE. The CDR3 spells CASSGQESNQPQHF. DNA for the CDR3: TGTGCCAGCAGCGGACAGGAAAGCAATCAGCCCCAGCATTTT.

In its sample, this clone was seen a few times. The chain joins TRBV5-1 to TRBJ2-7, with 10 bases matching TRBD2. V lost 0 bases and J lost 1; bases outside the gene matches: 1. The CDR3 loop spans 15 amino acids. Germline V gene sequence: CDR1 SGHRS, CDR2 YFSETQ. This CDR3 reads CASSLELAGSYEQYF. CDR3 in DNA: TGCGCCAGCAGCTTGGAACTAGCGGGGTCCTACGAGCAGTACTTC.

The CDR3 nucleotides read TGTGCCAGCAGCTTAGGTGAGCGCAGGTCCGGAGATACGCAGTATTTT. Its protein product is CASSLGERRSGDTQYF. The chain uses TRBV7-2 and TRBJ2-3; unclear D gene. CDR1 is SGHTA, CDR2 FQGNSA, per germline. The CDR3 extends over 16 amino acids. V lost 1 base, J lost 5 bases, and 16 bases lay in between.